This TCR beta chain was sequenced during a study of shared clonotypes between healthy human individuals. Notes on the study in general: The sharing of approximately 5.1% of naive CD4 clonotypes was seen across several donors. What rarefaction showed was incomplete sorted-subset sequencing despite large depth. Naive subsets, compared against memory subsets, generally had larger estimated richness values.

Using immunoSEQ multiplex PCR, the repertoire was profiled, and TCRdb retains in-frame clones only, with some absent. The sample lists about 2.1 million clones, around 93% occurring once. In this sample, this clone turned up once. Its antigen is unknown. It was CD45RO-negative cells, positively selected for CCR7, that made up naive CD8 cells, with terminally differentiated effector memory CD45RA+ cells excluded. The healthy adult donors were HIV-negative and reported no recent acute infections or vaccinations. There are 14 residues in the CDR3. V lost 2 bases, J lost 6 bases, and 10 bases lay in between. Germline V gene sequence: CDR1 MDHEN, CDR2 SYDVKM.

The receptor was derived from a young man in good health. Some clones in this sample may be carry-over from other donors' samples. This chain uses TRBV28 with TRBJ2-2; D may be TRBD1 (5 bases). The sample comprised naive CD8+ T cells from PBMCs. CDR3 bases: TGTGCCAGCAGTTTAATCAGGGAAGCCGGGGAGCTGTTTTTT. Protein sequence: CASSLIREAGELFF.